This paragraph covers one T cell receptor beta chain sequence. The data stem from a study of tumor-infiltrating lymphocytes in oesophageal squamous cell carcinoma. TCRdb re-called the PCR reads with MiXCR, one entry per CDR3 protein. The table includes 10,000 or so distinct CDR3 sequences, roughly three fifths detected once. CDR1 is LNHDA, CDR2 SQIVND, per germline (reference sequence). The CDR3 contains 13 residues. The sequence was collected from a female donor with esophageal squamous cell carcinoma. The sample was esophageal tumor tissue. The rearrangement joins TRBV19 to TRBJ2-7; D not certain. The J call is doubtful: the DNA matches TRBJ2-5 better. In DNA form, the CDR3 reads TGTGCCAGTAGTTCTCGAGTAGAAGAGACCCAGTACTTC. Translation gives CASSSRVEETQYF.